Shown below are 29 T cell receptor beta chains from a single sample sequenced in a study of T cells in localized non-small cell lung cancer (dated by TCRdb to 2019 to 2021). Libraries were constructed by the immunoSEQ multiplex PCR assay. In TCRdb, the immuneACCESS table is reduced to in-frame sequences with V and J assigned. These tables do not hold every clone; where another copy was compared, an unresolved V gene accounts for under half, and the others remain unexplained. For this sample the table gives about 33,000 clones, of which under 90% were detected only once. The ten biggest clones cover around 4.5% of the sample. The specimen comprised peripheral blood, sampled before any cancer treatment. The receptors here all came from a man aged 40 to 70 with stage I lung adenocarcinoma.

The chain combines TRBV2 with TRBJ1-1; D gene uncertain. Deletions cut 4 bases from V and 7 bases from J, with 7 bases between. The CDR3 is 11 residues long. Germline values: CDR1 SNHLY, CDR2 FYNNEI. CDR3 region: CASSVRVEAFF. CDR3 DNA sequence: TGTGCCAGCAGTGTGCGGGTTGAAGCTTTCTTT. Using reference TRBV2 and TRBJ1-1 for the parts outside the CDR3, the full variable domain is EPEVTQTPSHQVTQMGQEVILRCVPISNHLYFYWYRQILGQKVEFLVSFYNNEISEKSEIFDDQFSVERPDGSNFTLKIRSTKLEDSAMYFCASSVRVEAFFGQGTRLTVV.

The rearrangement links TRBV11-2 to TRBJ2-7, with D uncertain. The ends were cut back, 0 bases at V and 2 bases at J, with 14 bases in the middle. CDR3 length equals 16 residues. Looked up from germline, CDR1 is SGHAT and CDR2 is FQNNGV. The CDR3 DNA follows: TGTGCCAGCAGCTTAGATCGATTAAGGCCGACCTACGAGCAGTACTTC. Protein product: CASSLDRLRPTYEQYF.

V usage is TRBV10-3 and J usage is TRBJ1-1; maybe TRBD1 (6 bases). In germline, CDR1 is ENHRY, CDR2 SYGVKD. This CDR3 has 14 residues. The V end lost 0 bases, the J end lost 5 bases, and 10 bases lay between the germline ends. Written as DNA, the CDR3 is TGTGCCATCAGTGAGTCGGAAGGGGGAACTGAAGCTTTCTTT. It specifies CAISESEGGTEAFF.

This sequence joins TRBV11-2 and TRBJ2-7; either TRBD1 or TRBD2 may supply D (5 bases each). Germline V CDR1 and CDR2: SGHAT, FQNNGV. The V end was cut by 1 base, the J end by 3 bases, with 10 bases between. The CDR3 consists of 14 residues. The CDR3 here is CASSLGGDLYEQYF. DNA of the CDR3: TGTGCCAGCAGCTTAGGAGGGGACCTCTACGAGCAGTACTTC.

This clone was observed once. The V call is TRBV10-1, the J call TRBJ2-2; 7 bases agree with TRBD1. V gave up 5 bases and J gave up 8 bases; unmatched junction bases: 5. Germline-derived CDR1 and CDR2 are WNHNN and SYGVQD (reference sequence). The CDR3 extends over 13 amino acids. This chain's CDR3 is CASSHRGRGELFF. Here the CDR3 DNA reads TGCGCCAGCAGTCACAGGGGCAGGGGGGAGCTGTTTTTT.

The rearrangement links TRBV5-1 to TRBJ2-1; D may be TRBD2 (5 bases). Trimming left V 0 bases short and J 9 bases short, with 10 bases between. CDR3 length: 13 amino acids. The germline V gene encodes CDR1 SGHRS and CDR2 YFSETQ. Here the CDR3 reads CASSLDPAGEQFF. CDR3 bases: TGCGCCAGCAGCTTGGACCCGGCGGGTGAGCAGTTCTTC.

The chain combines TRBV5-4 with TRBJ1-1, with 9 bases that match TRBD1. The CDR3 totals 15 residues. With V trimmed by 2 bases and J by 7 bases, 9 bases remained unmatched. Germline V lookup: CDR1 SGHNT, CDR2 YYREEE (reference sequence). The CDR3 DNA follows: TGTGCCAGCAGCTTACCCGGGACAGGGTGGAATGAAGCTTTCTTT. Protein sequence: CASSLPGTGWNEAFF.

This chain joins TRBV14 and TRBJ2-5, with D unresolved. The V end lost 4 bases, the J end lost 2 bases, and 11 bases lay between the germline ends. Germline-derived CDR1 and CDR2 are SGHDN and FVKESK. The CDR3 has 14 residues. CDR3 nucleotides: TGTGCCAGCAGCCCGGAAAGGTTGCAAGAGACCCAGTACTTC. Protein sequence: CASSPERLQETQYF.

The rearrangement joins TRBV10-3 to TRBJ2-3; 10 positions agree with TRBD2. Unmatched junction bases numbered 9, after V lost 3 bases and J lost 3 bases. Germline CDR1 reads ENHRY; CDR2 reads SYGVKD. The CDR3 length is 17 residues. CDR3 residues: CAISDLRSGGGTDTQYF. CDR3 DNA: TGTGCCATCAGTGATCTCCGGAGCGGGGGGGGGACAGATACGCAGTATTTT.

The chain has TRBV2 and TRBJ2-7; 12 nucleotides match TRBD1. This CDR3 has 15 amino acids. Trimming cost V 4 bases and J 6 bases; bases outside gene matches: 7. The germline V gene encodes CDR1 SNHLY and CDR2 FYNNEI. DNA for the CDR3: TGTGCCAGCAGTGTAACGGGACAGGGGGCTGGCGAGCAGTACTTC. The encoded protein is CASSVTGQGAGEQYF.

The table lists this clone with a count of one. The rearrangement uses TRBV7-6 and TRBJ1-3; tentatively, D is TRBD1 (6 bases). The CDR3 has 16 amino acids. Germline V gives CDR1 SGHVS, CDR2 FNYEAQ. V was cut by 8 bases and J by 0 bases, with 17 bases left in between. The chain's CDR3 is CASGPWTASSGNTIYF. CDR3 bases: TGTGCCAGCGGCCCGTGGACAGCGAGCTCTGGAAACACCATATATTTT.

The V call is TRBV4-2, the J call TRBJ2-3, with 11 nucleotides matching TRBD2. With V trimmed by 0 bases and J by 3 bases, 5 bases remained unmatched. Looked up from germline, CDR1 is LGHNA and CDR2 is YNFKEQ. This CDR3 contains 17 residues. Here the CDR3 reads CASSQDLASGGTDTQYF. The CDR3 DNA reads TGTGCCAGCAGCCAAGATCTGGCTAGCGGGGGGACAGATACGCAGTATTTT.

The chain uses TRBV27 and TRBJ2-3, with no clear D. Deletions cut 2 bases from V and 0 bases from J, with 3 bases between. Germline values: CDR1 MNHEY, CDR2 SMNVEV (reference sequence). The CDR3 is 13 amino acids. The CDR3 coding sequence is TGTGCCAGCAGTTTACAGAGCACAGATACGCAGTATTTT. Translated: CASSLQSTDTQYF.

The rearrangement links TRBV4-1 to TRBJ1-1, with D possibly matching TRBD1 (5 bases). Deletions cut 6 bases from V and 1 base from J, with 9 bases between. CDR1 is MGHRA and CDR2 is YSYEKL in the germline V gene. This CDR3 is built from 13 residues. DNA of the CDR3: TGCGCCAGCAGTCTGACAGCGAACACTGAAGCTTTCTTT. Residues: CASSLTANTEAFF.

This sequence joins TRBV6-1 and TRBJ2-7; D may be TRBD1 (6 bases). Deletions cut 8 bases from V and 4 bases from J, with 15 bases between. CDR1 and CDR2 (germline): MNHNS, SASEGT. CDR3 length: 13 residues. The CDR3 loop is CASLKDSFYEQYF. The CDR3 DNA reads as TGTGCCAGCTTAAAGGACAGCTTTTACGAGCAGTACTTC.

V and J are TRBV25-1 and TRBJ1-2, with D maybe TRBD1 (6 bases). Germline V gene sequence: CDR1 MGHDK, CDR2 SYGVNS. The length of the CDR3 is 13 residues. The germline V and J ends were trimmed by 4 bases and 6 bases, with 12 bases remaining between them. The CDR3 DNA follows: TGTGCCAGCAGTGCCAGGGGCGTGGATGGCTACACCTTC. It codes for CASSARGVDGYTF.

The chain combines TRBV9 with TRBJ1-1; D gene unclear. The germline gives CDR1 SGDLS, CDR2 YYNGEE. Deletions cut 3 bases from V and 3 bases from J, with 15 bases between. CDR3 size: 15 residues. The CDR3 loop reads CASSAESGPYTEAFF. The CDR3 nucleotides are TGTGCCAGCAGCGCAGAGAGCGGGCCTTACACTGAAGCTTTCTTT.

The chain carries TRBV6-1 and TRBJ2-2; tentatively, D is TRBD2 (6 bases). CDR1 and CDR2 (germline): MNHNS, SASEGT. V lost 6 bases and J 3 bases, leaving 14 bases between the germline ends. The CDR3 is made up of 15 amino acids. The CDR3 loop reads CASRPRDSHTGELFF. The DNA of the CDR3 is TGTGCCAGCAGACCCCGGGACTCTCACACCGGGGAGCTGTTTTTT.

CDR3 in DNA: TGTGCCAGCAGCTTATACACAGGGGTGTTCTCTGAAGCTTTCTTT. Translating gives CASSLYTGVFSEAFF. V and J are TRBV7-9 and TRBJ1-1; TRBD1 matches 7 bases. Germline lookup yields CDR1 SEHNR and CDR2 FQNEAQ (reference sequence). Unmatched junction bases numbered 9, after V lost 2 bases and J lost 6 bases. The length of the CDR3 is 15 residues.

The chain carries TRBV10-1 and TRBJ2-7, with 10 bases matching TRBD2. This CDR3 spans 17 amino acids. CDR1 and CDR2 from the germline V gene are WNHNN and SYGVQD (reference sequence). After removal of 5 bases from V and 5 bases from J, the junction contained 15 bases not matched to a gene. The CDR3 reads CASSILPLAGGRNEQYF. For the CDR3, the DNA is TGCGCCAGCAGTATCCTCCCTTTAGCGGGGGGTAGGAACGAGCAGTACTTC.

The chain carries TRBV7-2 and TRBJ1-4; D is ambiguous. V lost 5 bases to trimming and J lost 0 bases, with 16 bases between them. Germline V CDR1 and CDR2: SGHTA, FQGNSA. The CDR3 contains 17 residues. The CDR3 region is CASSTQDLIATNEKLFF. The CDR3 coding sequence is TGTGCCAGCAGCACCCAGGACTTAATTGCAACTAATGAAAAACTGTTTTTT.

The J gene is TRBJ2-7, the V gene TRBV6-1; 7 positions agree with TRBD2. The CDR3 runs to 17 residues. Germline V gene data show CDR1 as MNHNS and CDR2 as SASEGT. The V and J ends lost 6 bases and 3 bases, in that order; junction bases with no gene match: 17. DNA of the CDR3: TGTGCCAGCAGAGAAAAAAAGCGGGGACCGATGAACTACGAGCAGTACTTC. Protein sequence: CASREKKRGPMNYEQYF.

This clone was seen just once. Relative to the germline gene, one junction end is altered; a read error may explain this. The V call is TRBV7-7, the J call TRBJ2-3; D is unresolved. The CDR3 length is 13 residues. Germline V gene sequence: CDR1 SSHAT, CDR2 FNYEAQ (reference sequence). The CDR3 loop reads CASSFMEADTQYF. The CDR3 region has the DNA TGTGCTAGCAGCTTCATGGAAGCAGATACGCAGTATTTT.

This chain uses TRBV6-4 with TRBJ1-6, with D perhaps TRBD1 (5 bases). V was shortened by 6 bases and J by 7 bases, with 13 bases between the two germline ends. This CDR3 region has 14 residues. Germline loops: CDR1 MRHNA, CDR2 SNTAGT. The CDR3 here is CASSRDGGNSPLHF. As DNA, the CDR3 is TGTGCCAGCAGCAGGGACGGGGGAAATTCACCCCTCCACTTT.

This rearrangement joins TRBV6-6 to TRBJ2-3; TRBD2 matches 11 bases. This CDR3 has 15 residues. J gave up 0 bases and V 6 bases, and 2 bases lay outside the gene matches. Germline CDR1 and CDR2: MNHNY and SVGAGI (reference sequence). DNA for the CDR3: TGTGCCAGCAGGACTAGCGGGGCTAGCACAGATACGCAGTATTTT. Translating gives CASRTSGASTDTQYF.

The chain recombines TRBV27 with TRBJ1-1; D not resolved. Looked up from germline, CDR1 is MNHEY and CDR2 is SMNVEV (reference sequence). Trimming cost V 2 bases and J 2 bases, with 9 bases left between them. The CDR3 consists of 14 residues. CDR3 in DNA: TGTGCCAGCAGTTTAGGCAGCTTCAACACTGAAGCTTTCTTT. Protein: CASSLGSFNTEAFF.

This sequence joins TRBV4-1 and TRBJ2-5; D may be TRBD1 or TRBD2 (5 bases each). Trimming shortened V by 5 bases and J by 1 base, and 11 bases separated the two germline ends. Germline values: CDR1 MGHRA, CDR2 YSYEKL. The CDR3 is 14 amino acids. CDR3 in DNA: TGCGCCAGCAGCTCCGGGACGATCCAAGAGACCCAGTACTTC. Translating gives CASSSGTIQETQYF.

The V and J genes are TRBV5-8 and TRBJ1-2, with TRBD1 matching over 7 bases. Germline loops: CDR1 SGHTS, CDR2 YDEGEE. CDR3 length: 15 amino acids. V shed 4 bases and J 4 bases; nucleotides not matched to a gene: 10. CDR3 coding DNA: TGTGCCAGCAGCCGAACCGGACAGGCGGCCTATGGCTACACCTTC. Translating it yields CASSRTGQAAYGYTF.

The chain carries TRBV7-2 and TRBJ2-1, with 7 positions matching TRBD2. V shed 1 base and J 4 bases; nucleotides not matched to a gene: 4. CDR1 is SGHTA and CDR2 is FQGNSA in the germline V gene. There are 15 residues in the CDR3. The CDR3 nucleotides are TGTGCCAGCAGCTTAGGATGGGGGGGTTACAATGAGCAGTTCTTC. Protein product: CASSLGWGGYNEQFF. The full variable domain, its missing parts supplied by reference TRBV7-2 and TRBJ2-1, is GAGVSQSPSNKVTEKGKDVELRCDPISGHTALYWYRQSLGQGLEFLIYFQGNSAPDKSGLPSDRFSAERTGGSVSTLTIQRTQQEDSAVYLCASSLGWGGYNEQFFGPGTRLTVL.